This entry lists 29 T cell receptor beta chains sequenced from one sample in a study of PD-1 blockade in classical Hodgkin lymphoma. Using immunoSEQ multiplex PCR, the repertoire was profiled, and TCRdb retains in-frame clones only, with some absent. The sample holds about 100,000 clones, around 89% seen once. Relapse was seen in all patients after autologous stem cell transplantation, and brentuximab vedotin exposure was variable. Sample: peripheral blood mononuclear cells (PBMCs), taken before the second cycle of nivolumab. These receptors were obtained from a human donor with classical Hodgkin lymphoma.

The rearrangement joins TRBV10-3 to TRBJ2-2, with no clear D. The V gene lost 8 bases and the J gene lost 4 bases, with 8 bases spanning the gap. Per germline, CDR1 ENHRY and CDR2 SYGVKD. The CDR3 has 12 residues. CDR3 sequence (DNA): TGTGCCATCTCTGGGGTCACCGGGGAGCTGTTTTTT. Translating it yields CAISGVTGELFF.

The chain joins TRBV10-3 to TRBJ2-7; 9 bases map to TRBD1. The V and J ends lost 0 bases and 6 bases, in that order; junction bases with no gene match: 12. The CDR3 runs 17 residues. Germline V gene data show CDR1 as ENHRY and CDR2 as SYGVKD. The CDR3: CAISESVTGTGRFEQYF. For the CDR3, the DNA is TGTGCCATCAGTGAGTCGGTTACCGGGACAGGGAGGTTCGAGCAGTACTTC.

This chain connects TRBV6-5 to TRBJ2-7, with D perhaps matching TRBD1 (6 bases). CDR3 length: 15 residues. Trimming took 1 base from V and 2 from J, leaving 12 bases between them. CDR1 and CDR2 (germline): MNHEY, SVGAGI. The CDR3 reads CASSYWQGQTYEQYF. For the CDR3, the DNA is TGTGCCAGCAGTTACTGGCAGGGGCAAACCTACGAGCAGTACTTC.

The chain links TRBV30 to TRBJ2-7; D tentatively fits TRBD1 or TRBD2 (5 bases each). The V and J ends lost 4 bases and 0 bases respectively, with 13 bases between them. Germline loops: CDR1 GTSNPN, CDR2 SVGIG (reference sequence). The CDR3 totals 14 residues. The CDR3 nucleotides read TGTGCCTGGAACCGGGACGGCAGCTCCTACGAGCAGTACTTC. This gives the protein CAWNRDGSSYEQYF.

This sequence joins TRBV30 and TRBJ2-7; TRBD2 matches 7 bases. Per germline, CDR1 GTSNPN and CDR2 SVGIG (reference sequence). V trimming: 4 bases; J trimming: 2 bases; junction bases outside the gene matches: 8. The CDR3 has 14 residues. As DNA, the CDR3 is TGTGCCTGGACCTCTTCGGGGGGAGCCTACGAGCAGTACTTC. Protein: CAWTSSGGAYEQYF.

This chain connects TRBV29-1 to TRBJ2-7, with 10 positions matching TRBD2. The length of the CDR3 is 12 residues. The germline CDR1 and CDR2 sequences are SQVTM and ANQGSEA. V gave up 2 bases and J gave up 6 bases; unmatched junction bases: 1. CDR3 in amino acids: CSVESGGAEQYF. The CDR3 DNA sequence: TGCAGCGTTGAAAGCGGGGGGGCCGAGCAGTACTTC.

The chain carries TRBV28 and TRBJ2-5; D possibly uses TRBD1 or TRBD2 (6 bases each). Trimming shortened V by 3 bases and J by 5 bases, and 10 bases separated the two germline ends. The CDR3 contains 13 residues. Germline CDR1 is MDHEN and CDR2 is SYDVKM. The CDR3 here is CASSLGGRETQYF. CDR3 sequence (DNA): TGTGCCAGCAGTTTGGGGGGCCGGGAGACCCAGTACTTC. Complete variable domain (other parts from reference TRBV28 and TRBJ2-5): DVKVTQSSRYLVKRTGEKVFLECVQDMDHENMFWYRQDPGLGLRLIYFSYDVKMKEKGDIPEGYSVSREKKERFSLILESASTNQTSMYLCASSLGGRETQYFGPGTRLLVL.

This chain joins TRBV28 and TRBJ1-6; a weak D match, TRBD1 (6 bases). Trimming shortened V by 7 bases and J by 12 bases, and 16 bases separated the two germline ends. The germline V gene has CDR1 MDHEN and CDR2 SYDVKM. This CDR3 has 13 residues. The CDR3 reads CASTPGGRGPLHF. In DNA form, the CDR3 reads TGTGCCAGCACGCCCGGGGGCAGGGGACCCCTCCACTTT.

This clone was detected once. The V gene is TRBV19, the J gene TRBJ2-1; a weak D match, TRBD1 (6 bases). CDR3 size: 15 residues. Trimming removed 3 bases at V and 0 bases at J, with 9 bases between. CDR1 and CDR2 (germline): LNHDA, SQIVND (reference sequence). The DNA for the CDR3 is TGTGCCAGTAGTATGGGGACAAACTCCTACAATGAGCAGTTCTTC. It translates to CASSMGTNSYNEQFF.

The V call is TRBV5-1, the J call TRBJ2-1; 7 positions agree with TRBD2. Germline V gene lookup returns CDR1 SGHRS and CDR2 YFSETQ. This CDR3 has 15 amino acids. Germline trimming cut 0 bases from V and 4 bases from J; bases unmatched to any gene: 4. CDR3 sequence: CASSLVVGGYNEQFF. For the CDR3, the DNA is TGCGCCAGCAGCTTGGTGGTCGGGGGGTACAATGAGCAGTTCTTC.

The chain joins TRBV9 to TRBJ1-4; unclear D gene. V lost 2 bases, J lost 3 bases, and 20 bases lay in between. The length of the CDR3 is 18 residues. Germline-derived CDR1 and CDR2 are SGDLS and YYNGEE. The CDR3 protein is CASSVSISGTEANEKLFF. CDR3 sequence (DNA): TGTGCCAGCAGCGTCTCGATTAGTGGTACAGAGGCTAATGAAAAACTGTTTTTT.

This chain connects TRBV9 to TRBJ2-3; D unresolved. The CDR3 consists of 15 residues. CDR1 SGDLS and CDR2 YYNGEE come from the germline V gene. V lost 0 bases and J 3 bases, leaving 11 bases between the germline ends. The CDR3 is CASSVEGTTTDTQYF. In nucleotides, the CDR3 is TGTGCCAGCAGCGTAGAAGGAACGACAACAGATACGCAGTATTTT.

The chain employs TRBV4-3 and TRBJ2-1; 9 bases fit TRBD2. V was pared by 4 bases and J by 4 bases, with 8 bases of the junction left unmatched. This CDR3 has 16 amino acids. Germline lookup yields CDR1 LGHNA and CDR2 YSLEER. Here the CDR3 reads CASSPSSGVRYNEQFF. For the CDR3, the DNA is TGCGCCAGCAGCCCTTCTAGCGGGGTTAGGTACAATGAGCAGTTCTTC.

V usage is TRBV7-6 and J usage is TRBJ2-7; TRBD2 matches 7 bases. The CDR3 runs to 15 residues. Looked up from germline, CDR1 is SGHVS and CDR2 is FNYEAQ. The J segment lost 5 bases and the V segment lost 3 bases, leaving 10 bases of the junction unmatched. The chain's CDR3 is CASSFIVGGLNEQYF. The CDR3 coding sequence is TGTGCCAGCAGCTTTATCGTCGGGGGGTTAAACGAGCAGTACTTC. The full variable domain, in which reference TRBV7-6 and TRBJ2-7 provide the parts outside the CDR3, is GAGVSQSPRYKVTKRGQDVALRCDPISGHVSLYWYRQALGQGPEFLTYFNYEAQQDKSGLPNDRFSAERPEGSISTLTIQRTEQRDSAMYRCASSFIVGGLNEQYFGPGTRLTVT.

V and J are TRBV28 and TRBJ1-2, with TRBD1 matching 8 bases. CDR1 MDHEN and CDR2 SYDVKM come from the germline V gene. CDR3 length: 15 amino acids. V was clipped by 5 bases and J by 7 bases; unmatched bases: 12. The CDR3 sequence is CASSSTGQVLGGYTF. CDR3 DNA sequence: TGTGCCAGCAGTAGTACGGGACAGGTCCTGGGTGGCTACACCTTC.

This rearrangement joins TRBV7-2 to TRBJ2-4; TRBD1 is a possible D gene (6 bases). This CDR3 has 15 residues. Per germline, CDR1 SGHTA and CDR2 FQGNSA. V was trimmed by 3 bases and J by 1 base, leaving 10 bases between them. In DNA form, the CDR3 reads TGTGCCAGCAGCTTGGTTACAGGGGCCAAAAACATTCAGTACTTC. It yields the protein CASSLVTGAKNIQYF.

The genes are TRBV28 and TRBJ1-3; D is uncertain. Trimming cost V 3 bases and J 8 bases, with 8 bases left between them. This CDR3 is 12 amino acids long. Germline V gene lookup returns CDR1 MDHEN and CDR2 SYDVKM. This chain's CDR3 is CASSFRVDTIYF. CDR3 DNA sequence: TGTGCCAGCAGTTTTAGGGTTGACACCATATATTTT.

This clone came up a few times. The CDR3 spells CASSVGRFRYGYTF. The DNA for the CDR3 is TGTGCCAGCAGCGTAGGGAGGTTCCGCTATGGCTACACCTTC. The chain carries TRBV9 and TRBJ1-2, with D uncertain. V was cut by 0 bases and J by 4 bases, with 10 bases left in between. Germline V gene lookup returns CDR1 SGDLS and CDR2 YYNGEE. CDR3 size: 14 residues.

V gene TRBV7-2 combines with J gene TRBJ1-3; D is ambiguous. V lost 3 bases and J 2 bases, leaving 8 bases between the germline ends. Germline V gives CDR1 SGHTA, CDR2 FQGNSA. The CDR3 consists of 14 residues. CDR3 sequence (DNA): TGTGCCAGCAGCTTGTCCGTACCTGGAAACACCATATATTTT. Translated, it gives CASSLSVPGNTIYF.

In this sample, this clone turned up once. The CDR3 region is CASSENGGETQYF. CDR3 coding DNA: TGTGCCAGCAGTGAAAACGGGGGAGAGACCCAGTACTTC. This rearrangement joins TRBV6-1 to TRBJ2-5; possible D gene TRBD2, 6 bases. In germline, CDR1 is MNHNS, CDR2 SASEGT. CDR3 size: 13 residues. The V and J ends lost 2 bases and 4 bases respectively, with 8 bases between them.

The chain carries TRBV11-1 and TRBJ2-1, with D uncertain. The germline V and J ends were trimmed by 4 bases and 5 bases, with 6 bases remaining between them. The CDR3 sequence is 12 residues long. Per germline, CDR1 SGHAT and CDR2 FQDESV (reference sequence). DNA of the CDR3: TGTGCCAGCAGCTCCAAACACAATGAGCAGTTCTTC. Translating gives CASSSKHNEQFF.

The rearrangement joins TRBV7-9 to TRBJ1-4, with 7 bases fitting TRBD1. The CDR3 consists of 18 residues. Unmatched junction bases numbered 15, after V lost 5 bases and J lost 3 bases. The germline V gene encodes CDR1 SEHNR and CDR2 FQNEAQ (reference sequence). CDR3 nucleotide sequence: TGTGCCAGCAGCCCTAGGCCCGCCTGGACAGGTTCTAATGAAAAACTGTTTTTT. This translates into CASSPRPAWTGSNEKLFF.

This clone was detected only once. The V and J genes are TRBV29-1 and TRBJ1-1; perhaps TRBD1 as D (6 bases). Between the trimmed V and J ends, which lost 5 bases and 0 bases, there was a span of 13 bases. CDR3 length: 14 residues. The V gene's germline CDR1 is SQVTM and CDR2 ANQGSEA. The CDR3 loop is CSVRGGGLNTEAFF. CDR3 sequence (DNA): TGCAGCGTTCGGGGAGGGGGGTTGAACACTGAAGCTTTCTTT.

The chain is built from TRBV6-5 and TRBJ2-1; a weak D match, TRBD2 (6 bases). Germline V gene data show CDR1 as MNHEY and CDR2 as SVGAGI. The CDR3 covers 15 residues. The V end lost 0 bases, the J end lost 7 bases, and 13 bases lay between the germline ends. The CDR3 DNA sequence: TGTGCCAGCAGTTACTCGACGGGGGTATTTAATGAGCAGTTCTTC. Protein sequence: CASSYSTGVFNEQFF.

The chain joins TRBV5-1 to TRBJ2-7; 13 positions match TRBD2. Germline CDR1 and CDR2: SGHRS and YFSETQ. The CDR3 sequence is 18 residues long. V was pared by 4 bases and J by 0 bases, with 10 bases of the junction left unmatched. CDR3 in DNA: TGCGCCAGCAGCCTGTTGACTAGCGGGGGGCTGAGCTCCTACGAGCAGTACTTC. Its protein is CASSLLTSGGLSSYEQYF. Looking up the rest from reference TRBV5-1 and TRBJ2-7 gives the full variable domain: KAGVTQTPRYLIKTRGQQVTLSCSPISGHRSVSWYQQTPGQGLQFLFEYFSETQRNKGNFPGRFSGRQFSNSRSEMNVSTLELGDSALYLCASSLLTSGGLSSYEQYFGPGTRLTVT.

This chain uses TRBV7-2 with TRBJ2-7; D perhaps matches TRBD2 (6 bases). Germline V gene lookup returns CDR1 SGHTA and CDR2 FQGNSA. Trimming cost V 1 base and J 7 bases, with 14 bases left between them. The CDR3 sequence is 14 residues long. CDR3 in amino acids: CASSLGGDWGEQYF. The CDR3 DNA is TGTGCCAGCAGCTTAGGGGGGGACTGGGGTGAGCAGTACTTC.

This clone was seen once. The chain combines TRBV19 with TRBJ1-6; tentatively, D is TRBD1 (6 bases). Trimming pared 1 base from V and 6 bases from J, leaving 10 bases between. Germline V lookup: CDR1 LNHDA, CDR2 SQIVND (reference sequence). The CDR3 extends over 15 amino acids. The CDR3 loop reads CASSIVQGFNSPLHF. CDR3 nucleotides: TGTGCCAGTAGTATAGTTCAGGGGTTTAATTCACCCCTCCACTTT. Complete variable domain (other parts from reference TRBV19 and TRBJ1-6): DGGITQSPKYLFRKEGQNVTLSCEQNLNHDAMYWYRQDPGQGLRLIYYSQIVNDFQKGDIAEGYSVSREKKESFPLTVTSAQKNPTAFYLCASSIVQGFNSPLHFGNGTRLTVT.

The chain carries TRBV7-2 and TRBJ1-1; D gene uncertain. The CDR3 has 12 amino acids. Trimming removed 5 bases from V and 6 bases from J, with 10 bases in between. In germline, CDR1 is SGHTA, CDR2 FQGNSA. The CDR3 loop reads CASSRGRAEAFF. DNA of the CDR3: TGTGCCAGCAGCAGAGGGCGGGCTGAAGCTTTCTTT.

J is TRBJ2-7 and V is TRBV7-9, with no clear D. Germline values: CDR1 SEHNR, CDR2 FQNEAQ (reference sequence). V gave up 4 bases and J gave up 5 bases, with 9 bases separating them. CDR3 length: 12 amino acids. The CDR3 DNA follows: TGTGCCAGCAGCTCCGAGTCGGACGAGCAGTACTTC. As protein: CASSSESDEQYF.